This passage covers 30 T cell receptor beta chains from one sample sequenced in a study of T cell responses to AZD1222 COVID-19 vaccine. Measured with immunoSEQ multiplex PCR; TCRdb has only the in-frame clones, and not every one. Of some 95,000 clones in the sample, roughly 89% were seen once. Specimen: peripheral blood, collected on day 0 of AZD1222 vaccination. Receptor source: an adult in good health.

The chain's CDR3 is CAWSGVRGNQPQHF. CDR3 nucleotides: TGTGCCTGGAGTGGAGTAAGGGGCAATCAGCCCCAGCATTTT. The chain recombines TRBV30 with TRBJ1-5; D is ambiguous. CDR3 size: 14 residues. Germline lookup yields CDR1 GTSNPN and CDR2 SVGIG (reference sequence). Between the trimmed V and J ends, which lost 1 base and 2 bases, there was a span of 9 bases.

CDR3 DNA sequence: TGTGCCAGCAGCCTCACCCCGGAGTCGGGCTATGGCTACACCTTC. The encoded protein is CASSLTPESGYGYTF. This chain uses TRBV7-8 with TRBJ1-2; D not certain. Germline values: CDR1 SGHVS, CDR2 FQNEAQ. CDR3 length equals 15 residues. The ends were cut back, 5 bases at V and 4 bases at J, with 17 bases in the middle.

This clone has just one count. This rearrangement joins TRBV15 to TRBJ1-3; tentatively, D is TRBD1 (6 bases). Trimming cost V 2 bases and J 6 bases, with 14 bases left between them. Germline V CDR1 and CDR2: LNHNV, YYDKDF (reference sequence). The CDR3 has 15 residues. Here the CDR3 DNA reads TGTGCCACCAGCAGATATGGACAGAATTTAAACACCATATATTTT. Its translation is CATSRYGQNLNTIYF.

V usage is TRBV25-1 and J usage is TRBJ1-2; no clear D gene. Trimming removed 6 bases at V and 2 bases at J, with 10 bases between. The V gene's germline CDR1 is MGHDK and CDR2 SYGVNS. There are 13 residues in the CDR3. CDR3 sequence: CASRMKGNYGYTF. Here the CDR3 DNA reads TGTGCCAGCAGAATGAAGGGAAACTATGGCTACACCTTC.

The V gene is TRBV6-5, the J gene TRBJ1-1; no firm D call. Germline CDR1 is MNHEY and CDR2 is SVGAGI. Trimming shortened V by 0 bases and J by 11 bases, and 13 bases separated the two germline ends. The CDR3 covers 13 residues. CDR3 DNA sequence: TGTGCCAGCAGTTACTCTCGTGAAGGGATCGCTTTCTTT. Protein: CASSYSREGIAFF.

The chain recombines TRBV6-5 with TRBJ1-1; no clear D gene. V was shortened by 8 bases and J by 3 bases, with 10 bases between the two germline ends. CDR1 is MNHEY, CDR2 SVGAGI, per germline. This CDR3 has 12 residues. The CDR3 loop is CASQTRDTEAFF. The CDR3 DNA reads TGTGCCAGCCAAACCCGAGACACTGAAGCTTTCTTT.

The chain employs TRBV11-2 and TRBJ2-1; 7 bases match TRBD2. J was trimmed by 6 bases and V by 2 bases; bases with no gene match: 10. The germline CDR1 and CDR2 sequences are SGHAT and FQNNGV. CDR3 size: 16 residues. CDR3 nucleotides: TGTGCCAGCAGCTTACGTGGGGGGGTTCTCTCCAATGAGCAGTTCTTC. Residues: CASSLRGGVLSNEQFF. Filled out from reference TRBV11-2 and TRBJ2-1, the complete variable domain reads EAGVAQSPRYKIIEKRQSVAFWCNPISGHATLYWYQQILGQGPKLLIQFQNNGVVDDSQLPKDRFSAERLKGVDSTLKIQPAKLEDSAVYLCASSLRGGVLSNEQFFGPGTRLTVL.

The rearrangement joins TRBV11-2 to TRBJ2-5; TRBD2 might be the D (6 bases). This CDR3 is built from 14 residues. Deletions cut 0 bases from V and 6 bases from J, with 11 bases between. From germline, CDR1 is SGHAT and CDR2 FQNNGV. DNA for the CDR3: TGTGCCAGCAGCTTAGAGGGGGGTTTGCAGACCCAGTACTTC. Amino acids: CASSLEGGLQTQYF.

The rearrangement uses TRBV3-1 (or the pseudogene TRBV3-2) and TRBJ2-2; no firm D call. Germline V gene sequence: CDR1 LGHDT, CDR2 YNNKEL (reference sequence). V shed 4 bases and J shed 1 base, with 7 bases lying between them. The CDR3 consists of 14 residues. The CDR3 loop reads CASSRDGNTGELFF. CDR3 sequence (DNA): TGTGCCAGCAGCCGAGACGGGAACACCGGGGAGCTGTTTTTT.

The V gene is TRBV7-9, the J gene TRBJ2-7, with unresolved D. The germline gives CDR1 SEHNR, CDR2 FQNEAQ (reference sequence). V lost 4 bases to trimming and J lost 0 bases, with 7 bases between them. The length of the CDR3 is 13 residues. CDR3 sequence reads: CASSSASSYEQYF. CDR3 nucleotides: TGTGCCAGCAGCTCAGCCAGCTCCTACGAGCAGTACTTC. Based on the CDR3 plus reference TRBV7-9 and TRBJ2-7, the full variable domain is DTGVSQNPRHKITKRGQNVTFRCDPISEHNRLYWYRQTLGQGPEFLTYFQNEAQLEKSRLLSDRFSAERPKGSFSTLEIQRTEQGDSAMYLCASSSASSYEQYFGPGTRLTVT.

The genes are TRBV18 and TRBJ1-2, with a possible D match to TRBD1 (6 bases). The ends were cut back, 0 bases at V and 1 base at J, with 12 bases in the middle. Germline V CDR1 and CDR2: KGHSH, LQKENI. This CDR3 spans 16 amino acids. Here the CDR3 DNA reads TGTGCCAGCTCACCACCGGAGGGGGGGATTAACTATGGCTACACCTTC. Amino acids: CASSPPEGGINYGYTF. The full variable domain, its missing parts supplied by reference TRBV18 and TRBJ1-2, is NAGVMQNPRHLVRRRGQEARLRCSPMKGHSHVYWYRQLPEEGLKFMVYLQKENIIDESGMPKERFSAEFPKEGPSILRIQQVVRGDSAAYFCASSPPEGGINYGYTFGSGTRLTVV.

The chain is built from TRBV2 and TRBJ1-1; the D is unclear. The germline V gene encodes CDR1 SNHLY and CDR2 FYNNEI. Trimming cost V 4 bases and J 2 bases, with 8 bases left between them. The CDR3 contains 13 residues. CDR3 coding DNA: TGTGCCAGCAGTGCGCAGCCCAACACTGAAGCTTTCTTT. It codes for CASSAQPNTEAFF.

The CDR3: CASSPRLAGHEQYF. The CDR3 coding sequence is TGTGCCAGCAGTCCCCGACTAGCGGGGCACGAGCAGTACTTC. V is TRBV27 and J is TRBJ2-7, with TRBD2 matching 11 bases. The germline gives CDR1 MNHEY, CDR2 SMNVEV (reference sequence). CDR3 length equals 14 residues. V dropped 5 bases and J dropped 5; count of bases not matched to a gene: 5.

The chain links TRBV12-3 or TRBV12-4 to TRBJ1-2; D not resolved. The CDR3 length is 12 residues. Trimming took 6 bases from V and 7 from J, leaving 12 bases between them. The CDR3 is CASRRSLSGYTF. CDR3 nucleotides: TGTGCCAGCAGGCGATCCTTGTCTGGCTACACCTTC.

The chain is built from TRBV5-1 and TRBJ2-5; 7 bases agree with TRBD2. CDR3 length: 16 residues. The trim removed 0 bases at V and 1 base at J, leaving 6 bases unmatched. Germline V gene data show CDR1 as SGHRS and CDR2 as YFSETQ. CDR3 residues: CASSLGPSGVQETQYF. CDR3 DNA sequence: TGCGCCAGCAGCTTGGGACCCAGCGGGGTCCAAGAGACCCAGTACTTC.

The chain joins TRBV3-1 (or the pseudogene TRBV3-2) to TRBJ2-1, with D possibly TRBD2 on 5 matching bases. Germline assignment: CDR1 LGHDT and CDR2 YNNKEL (reference sequence). The CDR3 runs 16 residues. V was clipped by 1 base and J by 0 bases, with 10 bases between them. The chain's CDR3 is CASSQVASRSYNEQFF. CDR3 bases: TGTGCCAGCAGCCAAGTGGCTAGCCGCTCCTACAATGAGCAGTTCTTC.

The genes are TRBV7-2 and TRBJ2-7; D possibly matches TRBD1 or TRBD2 (5 bases each). Trimming took 3 bases from V and 4 from J, leaving 10 bases between them. The CDR3 runs to 13 residues. In germline, CDR1 is SGHTA, CDR2 FQGNSA. The CDR3 protein is CASSFSGGYEQYF. CDR3 DNA: TGTGCCAGCAGCTTCTCTGGGGGATACGAGCAGTACTTC.

This clone was recorded a few times. This chain connects TRBV2 to TRBJ1-4; 8 nucleotides match TRBD1. This CDR3 is built from 14 residues. J lost 4 bases, V lost 8 bases, and 6 bases had no gene match. Germline V CDR1 and CDR2: SNHLY, FYNNEI. The CDR3 here is CASGGTGFNEKLFF. The CDR3 DNA is TGTGCCAGCGGGGGGACAGGCTTTAATGAAAAACTGTTTTTT.

This chain uses TRBV12-3 or TRBV12-4 with TRBJ1-2, with D tentatively TRBD1 (5 bases). V was pared by 7 bases and J by 5 bases, with 8 bases between. The CDR3 has 11 residues. The CDR3, as DNA: TGTGCCAGCACGGGGGGGTATGGCTACACCTTC. Amino acid sequence: CASTGGYGYTF.

The chain is built from TRBV5-1 and TRBJ1-1, with unresolved D. V lost 0 bases and J lost 1, with 7 bases in between. Germline CDR1 is SGHRS and CDR2 is YFSETQ. The CDR3 sequence is 14 residues long. The DNA for the CDR3 is TGCGCCAGCAGCTTGGAGGCAGGGAACACTGAAGCTTTCTTT. Translated: CASSLEAGNTEAFF. The full variable domain, in which reference TRBV5-1 and TRBJ1-1 provide the parts outside the CDR3, is KAGVTQTPRYLIKTRGQQVTLSCSPISGHRSVSWYQQTPGQGLQFLFEYFSETQRNKGNFPGRFSGRQFSNSRSEMNVSTLELGDSALYLCASSLEAGNTEAFFGQGTRLTVV.

The V call is TRBV5-1, the J call TRBJ2-1; 8 bases fit TRBD1. Losses at the gene ends were 3 bases for V and 6 bases for J; bases not matched to a gene: 8. Per the germline V gene, CDR1 is SGHRS and CDR2 is YFSETQ. This CDR3 comprises 15 residues. The chain's CDR3 is CASSSDRGRGNEQFF. The CDR3 DNA follows: TGCGCCAGCAGCTCCGACAGGGGCAGAGGCAATGAGCAGTTCTTC.

The gene calls are TRBV23-1 and TRBJ1-1; weak D call: TRBD1 (5 bases). TRBV23-1 is an open reading frame whose function is uncertain. The CDR3 spans 16 residues. V lost 2 bases to trimming and J lost 5 bases, with 18 bases between them. CDR3 protein: CASSQTRPGEGTEAFF. CDR3 DNA: TGCGCCAGCAGTCAAACGAGGCCGGGGGAGGGAACTGAAGCTTTCTTT.

The CDR3 protein is CASSGSQGEGYTF. Here the CDR3 DNA reads TGTGCCAGCAGCGGATCGCAGGGGGAGGGCTACACCTTC. This chain uses TRBV11-3 with TRBJ1-2; TRBD1 aligns across 7 bases. Germline V gene lookup returns CDR1 SGHNT and CDR2 YENEEA. This CDR3 is built from 13 residues. Unmatched junction bases numbered 8, after V lost 5 bases and J lost 8 bases.

This rearrangement joins TRBV5-4 to TRBJ2-2; perhaps TRBD2 as D (5 bases). V shed 5 bases and J shed 0 bases, with 11 bases lying between them. The V gene's germline CDR1 is SGHNT and CDR2 YYREEE (reference sequence). There are 15 residues in the CDR3. The CDR3 DNA follows: TGTGCCAGCAGAACGACTAACGCGAACACCGGGGAGCTGTTTTTT. Its protein is CASRTTNANTGELFF.

The CDR3 region has the DNA TGCGCCAGCAGCCAAAACGGACAGGGGGAGACCCAGTACTTC. It yields the protein CASSQNGQGETQYF. The chain joins TRBV4-3 to TRBJ2-5; 9 bases agree with TRBD1. The ends lost 2 bases at V and 5 bases at J; junction bases unmatched: 3. Germline V gene sequence: CDR1 LGHNA, CDR2 YSLEER. CDR3 size: 14 residues.

The chain has TRBV11-2 and TRBJ2-1; D unclear. CDR1 SGHAT and CDR2 FQNNGV come from the germline V gene. The CDR3 has 12 amino acids. V was trimmed by 1 base and J by 9 bases, leaving 7 bases between them. The CDR3 DNA sequence: TGTGCCAGCAGCTTAGGCGGTACTGAGCAGTTCTTC. Its translation is CASSLGGTEQFF.

The chain is built from TRBV14 and TRBJ1-4; no clear D. CDR3 size: 16 residues. CDR1 is SGHDN and CDR2 is FVKESK in the germline V gene. Trimming pared 2 bases from V and 4 bases from J, leaving 14 bases between. CDR3 nucleotides: TGTGCCAGCAGCCAACCTCGGAGACGGCTTAATGAAAAACTGTTTTTT. Its translation: CASSQPRRRLNEKLFF.

The chain has TRBV19 and TRBJ2-1; 8 bases fit TRBD1. V was pared by 3 bases and J by 3 bases, with 10 bases of the junction left unmatched. Germline values: CDR1 LNHDA, CDR2 SQIVND (reference sequence). This CDR3 has 17 amino acids. This CDR3 is CASSMGTGDRYYNEQFF. The CDR3 DNA is TGTGCCAGTAGTATGGGAACTGGGGACAGGTACTACAATGAGCAGTTCTTC.

The chain joins TRBV5-7 to TRBJ1-2; no clear D gene. TRBV5-7 is identified as an open reading frame with a role that is uncertain. Trimming pared 0 bases from V and 2 bases from J, leaving 23 bases between. The CDR3 extends over 19 amino acids. CDR3 sequence reads: CASSLEGWCLSRSNYGYTF. The CDR3 DNA reads TGTGCCAGCAGCTTGGAGGGTTGGTGCCTATCGAGGAGCAACTATGGCTACACCTTC.

The chain is built from TRBV5-6 and TRBJ1-6; tentative D call: TRBD1 (5 bases). Per germline, CDR1 SGHDT and CDR2 YYEEEE. The ends were cut back, 4 bases at V and 7 bases at J, with 12 bases in the middle. The CDR3 is 14 amino acids. This CDR3 is CASSRGTVNSPLHF. Here the CDR3 DNA reads TGTGCCAGCAGCCGTGGGACGGTCAATTCACCCCTCCACTTT.